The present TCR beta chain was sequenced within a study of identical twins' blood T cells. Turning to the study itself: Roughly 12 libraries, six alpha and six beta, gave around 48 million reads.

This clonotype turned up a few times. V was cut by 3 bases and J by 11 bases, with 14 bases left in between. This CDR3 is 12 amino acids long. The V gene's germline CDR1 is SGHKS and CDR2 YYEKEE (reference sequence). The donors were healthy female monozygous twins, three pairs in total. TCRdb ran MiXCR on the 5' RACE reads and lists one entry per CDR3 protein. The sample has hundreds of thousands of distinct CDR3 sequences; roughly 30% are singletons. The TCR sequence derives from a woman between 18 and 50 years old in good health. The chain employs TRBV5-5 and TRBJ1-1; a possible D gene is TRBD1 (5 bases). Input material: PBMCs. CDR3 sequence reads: CASSSGQARAFF. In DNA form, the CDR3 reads TGTGCCAGCAGCTCTGGACAAGCGAGGGCTTTCTTT.